A single sample gave rise to the 13 T cell receptor beta chains below, sequenced in a study of response to subunit inactivated influenza vaccine (dated by TCRdb to the late 2010s). Library preparation used RT-PCR. Instrument used: Illumina HiSeq 2500. TCRdb applied fastp at Q25 and MiXCR to the public reads, then kept only in-frame beta chains. Records with the same CDR3 protein are collapsed into one entry carrying the most frequent genes and DNA. This sample is represented by about 650,000 distinct CDR3 sequences; 15% to 19% of them were singletons. Roughly 12% of the sample is taken by the ten largest. The sample consisted of PBMCs from blood, taken 11 to 12 days after vaccination. All receptors derive from a man aged 45 to 65 who received an inactivated influenza vaccine. Donor details come from another sample of the same person, matched by shared clones.

J is TRBJ2-7 and V is TRBV20-1; D is perhaps TRBD2 (6 bases). V shed 2 bases and J shed 3 bases, with 14 bases lying between them. The CDR3 contains 14 residues. CDR1 is DFQATT, CDR2 SNEGSKA, per germline (reference sequence). CDR3 bases: TGCAGTGCTAGACTAATGCGGGACGGCTACGAGCAGTACTTC. Translating it yields CSARLMRDGYEQYF.

This clonotype was detected ten times or more. The chain joins TRBV4-1 to TRBJ2-3; D is uncertain. The CDR3 has 13 residues. V lost 3 bases to trimming and J lost 7 bases, with 11 bases between them. Germline CDR1 is MGHRA and CDR2 is YSYEKL. The CDR3 here is CASSQMDVNTQYF. CDR3 sequence (DNA): TGCGCCAGCAGCCAGATGGACGTGAATACGCAGTATTTT.

This chain joins TRBV12-3 or TRBV12-4 and TRBJ2-1; a weak D match, TRBD2 (6 bases). The CDR3 is 16 residues long. V gave up 4 bases and J gave up 4 bases, with 17 bases separating them. The CDR3 bases are TGTGCCAGCAGTTCGCGTTGGCGGGGACCGTACAATGAGCAGTTCTTC. Translating it yields CASSSRWRGPYNEQFF.

This clonotype appeared a few times. CDR3 amino acids: CSVEVRGLDYEQYF. In DNA form, the CDR3 reads TGCAGCGTTGAGGTGAGGGGGCTTGATTACGAGCAGTACTTC. V and J are TRBV29-1 and TRBJ2-7; TRBD1 agrees at 7 bases. This CDR3 region has 14 residues. Germline loops: CDR1 SQVTM, CDR2 ANQGSEA. After removal of 3 bases from V and 4 bases from J, the junction contained 9 bases not matched to a gene.

The chain uses TRBV20-1 and TRBJ2-3, with D possibly being TRBD2 (7 bases). The CDR3 is made up of 13 amino acids. Germline V gene lookup returns CDR1 DFQATT and CDR2 SNEGSKA (reference sequence). Deletions cut 5 bases from V and 6 bases from J, with 15 bases between. Here the CDR3 reads CSAPRGAEDTQYF. In nucleotides, the CDR3 is TGCAGTGCTCCCCGGGGGGCTGAGGATACGCAGTATTTT.

This clonotype was detected once. The J gene is TRBJ1-1, the V gene TRBV7-9; D is uncertain. Germline values: CDR1 SEHNR, CDR2 FQNEAQ (reference sequence). The CDR3 loop spans 15 amino acids. V was trimmed by 5 bases and J by 0 bases, leaving 13 bases between them. As DNA, the CDR3 is TGTGCCAGCAGCCCTAAACAGAGATTGAACACTGAAGCTTTCTTT. The encoded protein is CASSPKQRLNTEAFF. Together with reference TRBV7-9 and TRBJ1-1, the CDR3 gives the full variable domain: DTGVSQNPRHKITKRGQNVTFRCDPISEHNRLYWYRQTLGQGPEFLTYFQNEAQLEKSRLLSDRFSAERPKGSFSTLEIQRTEQGDSAMYLCASSPKQRLNTEAFFGQGTRLTVV.

This clonotype was counted between two and nine times. The chain uses TRBV3-1 and TRBJ2-2; 10 bases fit TRBD2. The V and J ends lost 1 base and 10 bases, in that order; junction bases with no gene match: 3. The germline CDR1 and CDR2 sequences are LGHDT and YNNKEL (reference sequence). The CDR3 covers 14 residues. This CDR3 is CASSQGLAGEELFF. CDR3 coding DNA: TGTGCCAGCAGCCAAGGACTAGCGGGCGAGGAGCTGTTTTTT.

This clonotype was observed a few times. This chain connects TRBV29-1 to TRBJ2-7; 8 bases align to TRBD1. Germline V gene data show CDR1 as SQVTM and CDR2 as ANQGSEA. The CDR3 runs to 12 residues. V lost 5 bases, J lost 3 bases, and 3 bases stayed unmatched. The CDR3 here is CSVKGQGYEQYF. CDR3 DNA sequence: TGCAGCGTTAAAGGACAGGGCTACGAGCAGTACTTC.

This clonotype was counted a few times. The chain joins TRBV7-8 to TRBJ2-1; either TRBD1 or TRBD2 may supply D (7 bases each). Trimming stripped 3 bases from V and 4 bases from J, with 19 bases between. Germline V lookup: CDR1 SGHVS, CDR2 FQNEAQ. The CDR3 is 17 residues long. The CDR3 region has the DNA TGTGCCAGCAGCTTGGGGGAGGGGACAGTTTTATACAATGAGCAGTTCTTC. Translating it yields CASSLGEGTVLYNEQFF.

Ten or more counts support this clonotype. V and J are TRBV12-3 or TRBV12-4 and TRBJ1-2; 8 bases fit TRBD1. Trimming at V came to 6 bases and at J to 7 bases, leaving 10 bases not matched to a gene. The length of the CDR3 is 14 residues. As DNA, the CDR3 is TGTGCCAGCAGCCGAGGACAGGGAGGGTCTGGCTACACCTTC. This translates into CASSRGQGGSGYTF.

This clonotype was detected only a few times. The genes are TRBV7-2 and TRBJ1-2; weak D call: TRBD1 (5 bases). The CDR3 consists of 12 residues. With 7 bases removed from V and 7 bases from J, the gap between germline ends came to 13 bases. Germline V gene data show CDR1 as SGHTA and CDR2 as FQGNSA. CDR3 sequence reads: CASIFSRGGYTF. As DNA, the CDR3 is TGTGCCAGCATCTTCAGTAGGGGTGGCTACACCTTC. Looking up the rest from reference TRBV7-2 and TRBJ1-2 gives the full variable domain: GAGVSQSPSNKVTEKGKDVELRCDPISGHTALYWYRQSLGQGLEFLIYFQGNSAPDKSGLPSDRFSAERTGGSVSTLTIQRTQQEDSAVYLCASIFSRGGYTFGSGTRLTVV.

The genes are TRBV27 and TRBJ2-5, with D perhaps matching TRBD1 (6 bases). The ends were cut back, 3 bases at V and 1 base at J, with 12 bases in the middle. This CDR3 region has 15 residues. Looked up from germline, CDR1 is MNHEY and CDR2 is SMNVEV (reference sequence). The CDR3 spells CASSFTGTSQETQYF. As DNA, the CDR3 is TGTGCCAGCAGTTTCACCGGGACATCCCAAGAGACCCAGTACTTC.

This clonotype was seen more than once but under ten times. The chain carries TRBV5-1 and TRBJ2-2; possible D gene TRBD2, 5 bases. Deletions cut 4 bases from V and 0 bases from J, with 13 bases between. The CDR3 runs 16 residues. Germline V gene data show CDR1 as SGHRS and CDR2 as YFSETQ. The CDR3 sequence is CASSIRADPNTGELFF. The CDR3 DNA follows: TGCGCCAGCAGCATAAGAGCGGACCCGAACACCGGGGAGCTGTTTTTT.